These T cell receptor beta chains were read from a single sample in a study of blood T cells in healthy people across ages. In TCRdb, the 5' RACE reads were re-called with MiXCR into one record per CDR3 protein. The sample lists approximately 1.5 million distinct CDR3 sequences, 40% to 45% seen once, with under 5% in the top ten. Material for sequencing was blood. These TCRs come from a woman aged 18-29 years in good health. Both conserved end residues are part of each CDR3. D genes are given only for firm matches. Clone size is given for some rows only: seen once, a few or many times, or a class if the clone is expanded.

v_gene: TRBV4-3
abundance: many
j_gene: TRBJ2-7
d_gene: NA
CDR3nt: TGCGCCAGCAGCCAAGGAAGTAACCACGAGCAGTACTTC
CDR3aa: CASSQGSNHEQYF

v_gene: TRBV7-9
abundance: few
j_gene: TRBJ1-1
d_gene: NA
CDR3nt: TGTGCCAGCAGCTTTAAATCCGAAGCTTTCTTT
CDR3aa: CASSFKSEAFF

v_gene: TRBV20-1
abundance: NA
j_gene: TRBJ2-5
d_gene: TRBD2
CDR3nt: TGCAGTGCTCAACTAGCGGGAGGGCTAGAGACCCAGTACTTC
CDR3aa: CSAQLAGGLETQYF

v_gene: TRBV30
abundance: NA
j_gene: TRBJ1-1
d_gene: NA
CDR3nt: TGTGCCTGGAGTGGTCAGGGCCCTGAAGCTTTCTTT
CDR3aa: CAWSGQGPEAFF

v_gene: TRBV20-1
abundance: NA
j_gene: TRBJ1-2
d_gene: TRBD1
CDR3nt: TGCAGTGCTCCCCAATACAGGGGGACGGGGGGCTACACCTTC
CDR3aa: CSAPQYRGTGGYTF

v_gene: TRBV7-2
abundance: NA
j_gene: TRBJ2-5
d_gene: NA
CDR3nt: TGTGCCAGCAGCTTAGGGGGGACTGTCAATGAGCAGTACTTC
CDR3aa: CASSLGGTVNEQYF

v_gene: TRBV7-2
abundance: few
j_gene: TRBJ1-4
d_gene: TRBD1
CDR3nt: TGTGCCAGCAGCGGACGGACAGGGGTTACTGAAAAACTGTTTTTT
CDR3aa: CASSGRTGVTEKLFF

v_gene: TRBV20-1
abundance: few
j_gene: TRBJ1-6
d_gene: NA
CDR3nt: TGCAGTGCTAGAGAATCGGGAAGGTTGGCCCTCCACTTT
CDR3aa: CSARESGRLALHF

v_gene: TRBV10-2
abundance: few
j_gene: TRBJ1-2
d_gene: NA
CDR3nt: TGCGCCAGCAGGGCAGGCCCTGGCTACACCTTC
CDR3aa: CASRAGPGYTF

v_gene: TRBV29-1
abundance: few
j_gene: TRBJ2-6
d_gene: NA
CDR3nt: TGCAGCGTTGGCACCGACAGGGAGGAAGCCAACGTCCTGACTTTC
CDR3aa: CSVGTDREEANVLTF

v_gene: TRBV13
abundance: NA
j_gene: TRBJ1-2
d_gene: NA
CDR3nt: TGTGCCAGCAGACGAACAACTAACTATGGCTACACCTTC
CDR3aa: CASRRTTNYGYTF

v_gene: TRBV7-2
abundance: NA
j_gene: TRBJ2-5
d_gene: TRBD2
CDR3nt: TGTGCCAGCAGCGCTATGGGACTAGCGGGGGGGCCGAGGCAAGCGACCCAGTACTTC
CDR3aa: CASSAMGLAGGPRQATQYF

v_gene: TRBV18
abundance: many
j_gene: TRBJ2-1
d_gene: TRBD2
CDR3nt: TGTGCCAGCTCTCAACTAGCGGTCTCCTACAATGAGCAGTTCTTC
CDR3aa: CASSQLAVSYNEQFF

v_gene: TRBV20-1
abundance: NA
j_gene: TRBJ2-1
d_gene: TRBD2
CDR3nt: TGCAGTGCTAGGTCCCGAAACGTAGCGGGGGTCTACAATGAGCAGTTCTTC
CDR3aa: CSARSRNVAGVYNEQFF

v_gene: TRBV2
abundance: NA
j_gene: TRBJ1-2
d_gene: TRBD1
CDR3nt: TGTGCCAGCAGTAGATTTGACAGGGAGTTATATGGCTACACCTTC
CDR3aa: CASSRFDRELYGYTF

v_gene: TRBV15
abundance: NA
j_gene: TRBJ1-1
d_gene: NA
CDR3nt: TGTGCCACCAGCGAAAAGAGCGGAGAGAACACTGAAGCTTTCTTT
CDR3aa: CATSEKSGENTEAFF

v_gene: TRBV7-2
abundance: few
j_gene: TRBJ2-7
d_gene: TRBD2
CDR3nt: TGTGCCAGCAGCGTCTCGGGACTAGTTTCCTACGAGCAGTACTTC
CDR3aa: CASSVSGLVSYEQYF

v_gene: TRBV6-2/TRBV6-3
abundance: few
j_gene: TRBJ2-7
d_gene: TRBD1
CDR3nt: TGTGCCAGCAAACTCGCCACAGGGGGATCCTACGAGCAGTACTTC
CDR3aa: CASKLATGGSYEQYF

v_gene: TRBV20-1
abundance: NA
j_gene: TRBJ2-1
d_gene: TRBD1
CDR3nt: TGCAGTGCTAGAGATCCCACAGGGGTGGGCAATGAGCAGTTCTTC
CDR3aa: CSARDPTGVGNEQFF

v_gene: TRBV7-2
abundance: NA
j_gene: TRBJ2-3
d_gene: TRBD1
CDR3nt: TGTGCCAGCAGCTTTGACAGGGGCGAAGATACGCAGTATTTT
CDR3aa: CASSFDRGEDTQYF

v_gene: TRBV20-1
abundance: NA
j_gene: TRBJ1-2
d_gene: NA
CDR3nt: TGCAGTGCTTCGACTGACGTGGACTATGGCTACACCTTC
CDR3aa: CSASTDVDYGYTF

v_gene: TRBV10-3
abundance: NA
j_gene: TRBJ2-1
d_gene: NA
CDR3nt: TGTGCCATCAGTGTTGGCATAGATGAGCAGTTCTTC
CDR3aa: CAISVGIDEQFF

v_gene: TRBV11-2
abundance: many
j_gene: TRBJ2-1
d_gene: TRBD1
CDR3nt: TGTGCCAGCAGCTGGGGGACAGGGGCCTACAATGAGCAGTTCTTC
CDR3aa: CASSWGTGAYNEQFF